This T cell receptor (beta chain) was sequenced for a study of CD4+ T cells in melanoma. The assay was immunoSEQ multiplex PCR, and TCRdb's table has in-frame clones only and misses some. This table holds approximately 47,000 clones, 89% found once. This clone was found a few times. This clonotype originated in a human donor with melanoma. Sequencing was carried out using peripheral blood.

In DNA form, the CDR3 reads TGCGCCAGCAGCCAAGTCTCAGGGGACTATGGCTACACCTTC. Translated: CASSQVSGDYGYTF. The chain couples TRBV4-1 to TRBJ1-2; TRBD1 is a possible D gene (6 bases). Germline V gene sequence: CDR1 MGHRA, CDR2 YSYEKL. V lost 1 base and J lost 3, with 9 bases in between. The CDR3 is 14 residues long.